What follows are 21 T cell receptor beta chains derived from one specimen sequenced in a study of shared clonotypes between healthy human individuals. Naive CD8 cells were CD45RO-negative, positively selected for CCR7, excluding terminally differentiated effector memory CD45RA+ cells. Only in-frame clones appear in the TCRdb table, and some are missing; sequencing was by immunoSEQ multiplex PCR. The sample carries about 2,200,000 clones, roughly 91% recorded once. Sequenced: naive CD8+ T cells from PBMCs. The receptor set was obtained from a man aged 18 to 30 in good health. Some clones in this sample may be carry-over from other donors' samples.

The chain couples TRBV5-1 to TRBJ2-7; perhaps D is TRBD1 or TRBD2 (5 bases each). Deletions cut 3 bases from V and 2 bases from J, with 12 bases between. Germline values: CDR1 SGHRS, CDR2 YFSETQ. This CDR3 region has 14 residues. CDR3 loop: CASSYRDRAYEQYF. The CDR3 DNA follows: TGCGCCAGCAGCTACCGGGACCGAGCCTACGAGCAGTACTTC.

In the case of this clone: Germline is not matched at one junction end, which may reflect a read error. The genes are TRBV2 and TRBJ2-3; 7 nucleotides line up with TRBD1. Germline CDR1 reads SNHLY; CDR2 reads FYNNEI. CDR3 size: 14 residues. CDR3 nucleotide sequence: TGTGCCAGCAGGGAAGGACAGGTGCGGGATACGCAGTATTTT. It yields the protein CASREGQVRDTQYF.

This sequence joins TRBV5-1 and TRBJ2-7, with 7 bases aligning to TRBD1. V lost 0 bases to trimming and J lost 0 bases; unmatched junction nucleotides: 3. CDR3 size: 15 residues. Germline CDR1 is SGHRS and CDR2 is YFSETQ. The CDR3 DNA reads as TGCGCCAGCAGCTTGGCCTGGGACAGCTCCTACGAGCAGTACTTC. Translating it yields CASSLAWDSSYEQYF.

This clone was seen once. This chain connects TRBV28 to TRBJ2-1; no reliable D call. The CDR3 has 18 amino acids. Trimming took 3 bases from V and 3 from J, leaving 21 bases between them. The germline gives CDR1 MDHEN, CDR2 SYDVKM. The CDR3 spells CASSFNPPLTFIYNEQFF. The CDR3 DNA sequence: TGTGCCAGCAGTTTCAACCCACCCCTTACCTTTATCTACAATGAGCAGTTCTTC.

This rearrangement joins TRBV2 to TRBJ1-5; D not resolved. The germline CDR1 and CDR2 sequences are SNHLY and FYNNEI. CDR3 length: 15 amino acids. V lost 3 bases and J 0 bases, leaving 9 bases between the germline ends. The CDR3 DNA is TGTGCCAGCAGTGATGCAGAGAATAGCAATCAGCCCCAGCATTTT. Translated, it gives CASSDAENSNQPQHF.

The V and J genes are TRBV29-1 and TRBJ2-1; 8 bases are a match to TRBD2. J lost 5 bases, V lost 2 bases, and 8 bases had no gene match. The germline V gene has CDR1 SQVTM and CDR2 ANQGSEA. The CDR3 totals 15 residues. CDR3 in DNA: TGCAGCGTTGAAAAGGGACTAGTTTATAACAATGAGCAGTTCTTC. Residues: CSVEKGLVYNNEQFF.

The chain uses TRBV25-1 and TRBJ2-7; D unclear. Germline CDR1 and CDR2: MGHDK and SYGVNS. Trimming left V 4 bases short and J 0 bases short, with 7 bases between. The CDR3 has 13 amino acids. CDR3 loop: CASSGNSSYEQYF. In DNA form, the CDR3 reads TGTGCCAGCAGTGGTAACAGCTCCTACGAGCAGTACTTC.

Remarks on this clone: This sample also contains other DNA sequences that code for the same CDR3. The J gene is TRBJ1-2, the V gene TRBV29-1; D not resolved. Per germline, CDR1 SQVTM and CDR2 ANQGSEA. V was shortened by 5 bases and J by 1 base, with 5 bases between the two germline ends. CDR3 length: 11 amino acids. The CDR3: CSVRDNYGYTF. The DNA of the CDR3 is TGCAGCGTTCGCGATAACTATGGCTACACCTTC.

The chain is built from TRBV7-6 and TRBJ2-7; no definite D call. From germline, CDR1 is SGHVS and CDR2 FNYEAQ. The CDR3 is 15 residues long. Deletions cut 1 base from V and 2 bases from J, with 12 bases between. The CDR3 loop is CASSLGAQAAYEQYF. CDR3 nucleotides: TGTGCCAGCAGCTTAGGGGCCCAAGCAGCCTACGAGCAGTACTTC.

This clone was recorded once. The rearrangement links TRBV5-1 to TRBJ1-2; the D gene is possibly TRBD1 (5 bases). There are 14 residues in the CDR3. Germline CDR1 and CDR2: SGHRS and YFSETQ. V lost 4 bases and J lost 2, with 12 bases in between. The CDR3 loop reads CASSPQGPNYGYTF. The CDR3, as DNA: TGCGCCAGCAGCCCGCAGGGACCAAACTATGGCTACACCTTC.

CDR3 sequence (DNA): TGTGCCAGCAGCTTAGCGCTTACAAACGAGCAGTACTTC. Its translation: CASSLALTNEQYF. The chain combines TRBV7-9 with TRBJ2-7; no reliable D call. Trimming cost V 0 bases and J 5 bases, with 8 bases left between them. Germline assignment: CDR1 SEHNR and CDR2 FQNEAQ (reference sequence). This CDR3 spans 13 amino acids.

V and J are TRBV4-3 and TRBJ2-3; 9 bases are a match to TRBD1. The germline gives CDR1 LGHNA, CDR2 YSLEER. With 3 bases clipped from V and 4 bases from J, the junction kept 8 bases outside the gene matches. The CDR3 covers 16 residues. CDR3 sequence: CASSQDNRGRADTQYF. CDR3 DNA sequence: TGCGCCAGCAGCCAGGATAACAGGGGGCGGGCAGATACGCAGTATTTT.

The chain uses TRBV27 and TRBJ1-5; the D is unclear. V lost 8 bases to trimming and J lost 0 bases, with 8 bases between them. Germline assignment: CDR1 MNHEY and CDR2 SMNVEV (reference sequence). The length of the CDR3 is 13 residues. CDR3 loop: CASGAISNQPQHF. In nucleotides, the CDR3 is TGTGCCAGCGGAGCAATTAGCAATCAGCCCCAGCATTTT.

The chain has TRBV6-5 and TRBJ1-2, with TRBD1 matching 8 bases. Germline V gene sequence: CDR1 MNHEY, CDR2 SVGAGI. After removal of 3 bases from V and 4 bases from J, the junction contained 10 bases not matched to a gene. This CDR3 has 16 amino acids. DNA for the CDR3: TGTGCCAGCAGTTATTCTAGACAGGGGAGGACCTATGGCTACACCTTC. Translated, it gives CASSYSRQGRTYGYTF.

The gene calls are TRBV6-6 and TRBJ2-1, with D possibly matching TRBD2 (5 bases). Germline V lookup: CDR1 MNHNY, CDR2 SVGAGI (reference sequence). There are 16 residues in the CDR3. Trimming pared 7 bases from V and 5 bases from J, leaving 21 bases between. CDR3 in DNA: TGTGCCAGCATGGATTCGTGGGCGAAGCGGAACAATGAGCAGTTCTTC. This translates into CASMDSWAKRNNEQFF.

The V and J genes are TRBV10-3 and TRBJ2-1; 8 bases fit TRBD2. V trimming: 8 bases; J trimming: 4 bases; junction bases outside the gene matches: 7. This CDR3 is built from 14 residues. Germline CDR1 is ENHRY and CDR2 is SYGVKD. CDR3 protein: CAIWSGTRYNEQFF. CDR3 sequence (DNA): TGTGCCATCTGGAGCGGGACTAGGTACAATGAGCAGTTCTTC.

J is TRBJ2-7 and V is TRBV28; D ambiguous. This CDR3 is built from 14 residues. The germline V gene encodes CDR1 MDHEN and CDR2 SYDVKM. Trimming took 4 bases from V and 3 from J, leaving 13 bases between them. CDR3 loop: CASSSRFYSYEQYF. The CDR3, as DNA: TGTGCCAGCAGTTCCAGATTCTACAGCTACGAGCAGTACTTC.

The chain uses TRBV27 and TRBJ2-1, with D hard to call. The CDR3 has 13 residues. Germline loops: CDR1 MNHEY, CDR2 SMNVEV (reference sequence). V lost 8 bases to trimming and J lost 4 bases, with 12 bases between them. CDR3 protein: CASRPTEYNEQFF. CDR3 DNA sequence: TGTGCCAGCCGCCCCACAGAATACAATGAGCAGTTCTTC.

J is TRBJ2-4 and V is TRBV29-1; maybe TRBD1 (5 bases). The germline V gene has CDR1 SQVTM and CDR2 ANQGSEA. Trimming took 0 bases from V and 4 from J, leaving 10 bases between them. The CDR3 spans 14 residues. The chain's CDR3 is CSVEESTVKNIQYF. The DNA for the CDR3 is TGCAGCGTTGAAGAATCGACAGTGAAAAACATTCAGTACTTC.

The chain employs TRBV9 and TRBJ2-1; D is possibly TRBD2 (5 bases). Per the germline V gene, CDR1 is SGDLS and CDR2 is YYNGEE. CDR3 length equals 16 residues. V shed 4 bases and J shed 0 bases, with 14 bases lying between them. CDR3: CASSPGGRSSYNEQFF. The CDR3 bases are TGTGCCAGCAGCCCCGGAGGACGTAGCTCCTACAATGAGCAGTTCTTC.

The rearrangement links TRBV10-3 to TRBJ2-2; TRBD2 aligns across 8 bases. This CDR3 has 16 amino acids. Unmatched junction bases numbered 9, after V lost 7 bases and J lost 2 bases. Germline V gene lookup returns CDR1 ENHRY and CDR2 SYGVKD. The CDR3 protein is CAITPTGTRNTGELFF. The CDR3 nucleotides are TGTGCCATCACCCCAACCGGGACTAGAAACACCGGGGAGCTGTTTTTT.